What follows are 23 T cell receptor beta chains derived from one specimen sequenced in a study of blood T cell repertoires in COVID-19 (dated by TCRdb to 2018 to 2021). Library method: the immunoSEQ multiplex PCR assay. Imported from immuneACCESS, the table was reduced by TCRdb to in-frame sequences with V and J called. These copies leave out some clones; in studies compared against another copy, an unresolved V gene accounts for under half, and the cause of the remainder is not known. Here the sample has just over 300,000 clones; approximately 85% occur a single time. Roughly 2.3% of the sample is held by the ten biggest clonotypes. The sequenced material came from PBMCs or T cells enriched from blood (not recorded which). The source of these receptors is a young man who had recovered from COVID-19.

The chain uses TRBV6-2 or TRBV6-3 and TRBJ2-7; D is ambiguous. The CDR3 has 14 amino acids. Per germline, CDR1 MNHEY and CDR2 SVGEGT. Trimming pared 5 bases from V and 3 bases from J, leaving 14 bases between. CDR3 region: CASSDLSTVYEQYF. The CDR3, as DNA: TGTGCCAGCAGTGATCTCTCAACGGTCTACGAGCAGTACTTC.

This sequence joins TRBV27 and TRBJ1-3; D uncertain. Trimming left V 10 bases short and J 5 bases short, with 15 bases between. Germline-derived CDR1 and CDR2 are MNHEY and SMNVEV (reference sequence). The CDR3 has 13 residues. CDR3 sequence reads: CAIALGDRNTIYF. Here the CDR3 DNA reads TGTGCCATCGCGCTCGGGGATCGAAACACCATATATTTT.

J is TRBJ1-1 and V is TRBV7-8; a possible D gene is TRBD1 (6 bases). CDR1 SGHVS and CDR2 FQNEAQ come from the germline V gene. The germline V and J ends were trimmed by 5 bases and 10 bases, with 17 bases remaining between them. The CDR3 length is 13 residues. CDR3 in amino acids: CASSINRQAGAFF. The CDR3 region has the DNA TGTGCCAGCAGCATTAATCGACAGGCAGGAGCTTTCTTT.

This clone has just a few counts. The J gene is TRBJ2-3, the V gene TRBV5-4; no reliable D call. Deletions cut 0 bases from V and 2 bases from J, with 10 bases between. CDR3 size: 15 residues. CDR1 and CDR2 (germline): SGHNT, YYREEE (reference sequence). CDR3 nucleotide sequence: TGTGCCAGCAGCTTGGACAATTTTCCCACAGATACGCAGTATTTT. Its translation is CASSLDNFPTDTQYF.

The chain carries TRBV15 and TRBJ2-1, with TRBD1 matching over 9 bases. The trim removed 7 bases at V and 8 bases at J, leaving 12 bases unmatched. This CDR3 is built from 15 residues. CDR1 and CDR2 (germline): LNHNV, YYDKDF (reference sequence). The CDR3 loop is CATTRGDRVFDEQFF. DNA of the CDR3: TGTGCCACCACCCGAGGGGACAGGGTTTTTGATGAGCAGTTCTTC. The whole variable domain, remainder taken from reference TRBV15 and TRBJ2-1, is DAMVIQNPRYQVTQFGKPVTLSCSQTLNHNVMYWYQQKSSQAPKLLFHYYDKDFNNEADTPDNFQSRRPNTSFCFLDIRSPGLGDTAMYLCATTRGDRVFDEQFFGPGTRLTVL.

V gene TRBV7-3 combines with J gene TRBJ2-6; a possible D gene is TRBD1 (5 bases). The CDR3 runs to 17 residues. The V end was cut by 3 bases, the J end by 1 base, with 13 bases between. CDR1 and CDR2 from the germline V gene are SGHTA and FQGTGA. As DNA, the CDR3 is TGTGCCAGCAGCTTCAGACCCCCAGGGTCTGGGGCCAACGTCCTGACTTTC. It is translated as CASSFRPPGSGANVLTF. Full variable domain (outside the CDR3, taken from reference TRBV7-3 and TRBJ2-6): GAGVSQTPSNKVTEKGKYVELRCDPISGHTALYWYRQSLGQGPEFLIYFQGTGAADDSGLPNDRFFAVRPEGSVSTLKIQRTERGDSAVYLCASSFRPPGSGANVLTFGAGSRLTVL.

This clone was observed a single time. The J gene is TRBJ2-5, the V gene TRBV5-1; D might be TRBD2 (6 bases). The V gene's germline CDR1 is SGHRS and CDR2 YFSETQ. Trimming removed 0 bases at V and 6 bases at J, with 15 bases between. The CDR3 runs to 15 residues. CDR3: CASSLGAGLEKTQYF. The CDR3 DNA follows: TGCGCCAGCAGCTTGGGCGCGGGGCTCGAGAAGACCCAGTACTTC.

This chain connects TRBV19 to TRBJ2-5; D may be TRBD2 (5 bases). Germline V lookup: CDR1 LNHDA, CDR2 SQIVND (reference sequence). V lost 5 bases, J lost 5 bases, and 9 bases lay in between. The CDR3 runs 12 residues. The CDR3 loop reads CASSGGWETQYF. For the CDR3, the DNA is TGTGCCAGTAGTGGAGGTTGGGAGACCCAGTACTTC. Supplemented by reference TRBV19 and TRBJ2-5, the full variable domain reads DGGITQSPKYLFRKEGQNVTLSCEQNLNHDAMYWYRQDPGQGLRLIYYSQIVNDFQKGDIAEGYSVSREKKESFPLTVTSAQKNPTAFYLCASSGGWETQYFGPGTRLLVL.

The J gene is TRBJ1-3, the V gene TRBV7-2; 7 nucleotides line up with TRBD1. There are 15 residues in the CDR3. Germline V lookup: CDR1 SGHTA, CDR2 FQGNSA. Trimming took 1 base from V and 3 from J; bases not matched to a gene: 3. The CDR3 here is CASSLGQGDGNTIYF. CDR3 sequence (DNA): TGTGCCAGCAGCTTAGGACAGGGAGATGGAAACACCATATATTTT.

Here the CDR3 reads CASRETALNTEAFF. The CDR3 region has the DNA TGTGCCAGCAGGGAGACAGCGTTGAACACTGAAGCTTTCTTT. The V call is TRBV25-1, the J call TRBJ1-1, with D maybe TRBD1 (5 bases). The CDR3 is 14 residues long. The germline V and J ends were trimmed by 6 bases and 0 bases, with 11 bases remaining between them. CDR1 is MGHDK, CDR2 SYGVNS, per germline.

The gene calls are TRBV6-1 and TRBJ1-4, with D possibly matching TRBD1 (6 bases). Germline lookup yields CDR1 MNHNS and CDR2 SASEGT. The CDR3 consists of 13 residues. The V and J ends lost 3 bases and 6 bases respectively, with 8 bases between them. The CDR3 bases are TGTGCCAGCAGTGAGGGGGGGCATGAAAAACTGTTTTTT. This translates into CASSEGGHEKLFF.

The chain combines TRBV12-3 or TRBV12-4 with TRBJ1-2, with no clear D. CDR3 length: 12 residues. The V end lost 4 bases, the J end lost 6 bases, and 9 bases lay between the germline ends. The CDR3 nucleotides are TGTGCCAGCAGTTCATTTGGGCATGGCTACACCTTC. It yields the protein CASSSFGHGYTF.

This clone showed up just once. The chain carries TRBV6-5 and TRBJ1-4; possibly TRBD1 for D (6 bases). Between the trimmed V and J ends, which lost 6 bases and 7 bases, there was a span of 9 bases. The CDR3 covers 12 residues. The germline gives CDR1 MNHEY, CDR2 SVGAGI. The CDR3 loop reads CASRGAREKLFF. CDR3 nucleotides: TGTGCCAGCAGGGGGGCTCGTGAAAAACTGTTTTTT.

This sequence joins TRBV24-1 and TRBJ2-5; possibly TRBD2 for D (5 bases). V was cut by 9 bases and J by 1 base, with 11 bases left in between. Germline lookup yields CDR1 KGHDR and CDR2 SFDVKD. This CDR3 has 13 residues. The CDR3 here is CATCAGPQETQYF. CDR3 nucleotides: TGTGCCACCTGCGCGGGCCCCCAAGAGACCCAGTACTTC.

V gene TRBV9 combines with J gene TRBJ1-3; TRBD1 might be the D (5 bases). The CDR3 is 16 amino acids. V dropped 0 bases and J dropped 0 bases, with 10 bases sitting between them. The germline gives CDR1 SGDLS, CDR2 YYNGEE. The CDR3 sequence: CASSVDIGVSGNTIYF. The CDR3 DNA is TGTGCCAGCAGCGTAGATATAGGGGTCTCTGGAAACACCATATATTTT.

This clone was recorded a few times. The chain uses TRBV5-1 and TRBJ1-1; 7 bases line up with TRBD1. Germline CDR1 reads SGHRS; CDR2 reads YFSETQ. The CDR3 consists of 13 residues. V shed 5 bases and J 1 base; nucleotides not matched to a gene: 2. The chain's CDR3 is CASRGQPNTEAFF. The CDR3 coding sequence is TGCGCCAGCAGGGGACAGCCGAACACTGAAGCTTTCTTT.

V and J are TRBV5-4 and TRBJ1-2; D possibly corresponds to TRBD1 (5 bases). This CDR3 has 14 amino acids. Between the trimmed V and J ends, which lost 2 bases and 13 bases, there was a span of 21 bases. Germline values: CDR1 SGHNT, CDR2 YYREEE (reference sequence). The CDR3 region has the DNA TGTGCCAGCAGCTTAGAGGCAGCGCCGGGACTTTTCACCTTC. Amino acid sequence: CASSLEAAPGLFTF.

J is TRBJ1-2 and V is TRBV2; no clear D gene. V was cut by 5 bases and J by 0 bases, with 13 bases left in between. Germline V gives CDR1 SNHLY, CDR2 FYNNEI. CDR3 length equals 15 residues. The chain's CDR3 is CASSPMSRTNYGYTF. The CDR3 DNA reads TGTGCCAGCAGTCCTATGAGCAGGACTAACTATGGCTACACCTTC.

The chain joins TRBV6-5 to TRBJ1-2; 11 bases fit TRBD1. The CDR3 contains 14 residues. In germline, CDR1 is MNHEY, CDR2 SVGAGI. V shed 6 bases, J shed 7 bases, and the junction held 7 bases outside the gene matches. In nucleotides, the CDR3 is TGTGCCAGCAGACCTGGACAGGGGGCGTCTGGCTACACCTTC. Protein sequence: CASRPGQGASGYTF.

A single count supports this clone. V is TRBV10-2 and J is TRBJ2-7, with 8 bases aligning to TRBD2. The germline V gene has CDR1 WSHSY and CDR2 SAAADI. J gave up 2 bases and V 3 bases, and 3 bases lay outside the gene matches. The CDR3 covers 14 residues. The CDR3 region has the DNA TGCGCCAGCAGTGACTCGGGGGGGACCTACGAGCAGTACTTC. Protein product: CASSDSGGTYEQYF.

The count of this clone is one. J is TRBJ1-3 and V is TRBV21-1; the table's TRBD1 call for D was not verified on the DNA. TRBV21-1 is a pseudogene locus. The CDR3 covers 16 residues. CDR3 in DNA: TGTGCCAGCAGCAAATTGGGCAGGATCTCTGGAAACACCATATATTTT. Its translation: CASSKLGRISGNTIYF.

The V gene is TRBV7-2, the J gene TRBJ2-5; no clear D. Between the trimmed V and J ends, which lost 1 base and 1 base, there was a span of 7 bases. CDR3 length: 14 residues. Germline loops: CDR1 SGHTA, CDR2 FQGNSA. The CDR3 spells CASSLVASQETQYF. CDR3 coding DNA: TGTGCCAGCAGCTTAGTTGCTAGCCAAGAGACCCAGTACTTC. The variable domain in full, with the rest retrieved from reference TRBV7-2 and TRBJ2-5, is GAGVSQSPSNKVTEKGKDVELRCDPISGHTALYWYRQSLGQGLEFLIYFQGNSAPDKSGLPSDRFSAERTGGSVSTLTIQRTQQEDSAVYLCASSLVASQETQYFGPGTRLLVL.

This sequence joins TRBV5-4 and TRBJ2-5; the match to TRBD2 covers 7 bases. V lost 3 bases to trimming and J lost 3 bases; unmatched junction nucleotides: 8. This CDR3 comprises 15 residues. Germline lookup yields CDR1 SGHNT and CDR2 YYREEE (reference sequence). The chain's CDR3 is CASSSASGVKETQYF. DNA for the CDR3: TGTGCCAGCAGCTCAGCAAGCGGGGTCAAAGAGACCCAGTACTTC.